What follows describes a single T cell receptor beta chain. The sample is drawn from a study of blood T cell repertoires in COVID-19. Study in general: The study drew acute and convalescent COVID-19 samples from the United States, Italy and Spain. Sample material is recorded as cDNA or gDNA derived from T cells, B-cell-depleted T cells, or PBMCs.

With V trimmed by 6 bases and J by 7 bases, 6 bases remained unmatched. Germline V gives CDR1 LNHDA, CDR2 SQIVND (reference sequence). CDR3 length equals 13 residues. In the original workflow: By means of reference gene primer amplification, nucleated cell counts were estimated. TCRdb keeps only in-frame clones here, not all; method: immunoSEQ multiplex PCR. The DNA gave D and trimming, while V, J and clone size come from that table. Of under 200,000 clones detected, about 80% appear once; the ten largest clones hold approximately 1.4%. The chain links TRBV19 to TRBJ1-5; 7 nucleotides line up with TRBD1. The TCR sequence derives from a human donor in a cohort sampled during active COVID-19. Sequencing was carried out using peripheral blood. The CDR3 sequence: CASRGQGGQPQHF. The CDR3 DNA reads TGTGCCAGTAGGGGGCAGGGGGGACAGCCCCAGCATTTT. The whole variable domain, filled in from reference TRBV19 and TRBJ1-5, reads DGGITQSPKYLFRKEGQNVTLSCEQNLNHDAMYWYRQDPGQGLRLIYYSQIVNDFQKGDIAEGYSVSREKKESFPLTVTSAQKNPTAFYLCASRGQGGQPQHFGDGTRLSIL.